This T cell receptor (beta chain) emerged from a study of blood T cell repertoires in COVID-19. Study-wide context: COVID-19 samples, acute and convalescent, were from the United States, Italy and Spain. Nucleic acid was either cDNA or gDNA, and it came from T cells, B-cell-depleted T cells, or PBMCs.

Germline loops: CDR1 MDHEN, CDR2 SYDVKM. This CDR3 has 13 residues. Trimming removed 4 bases at V and 6 bases at J, with 10 bases between. As processed by the authors: Estimated nucleated cell counts came from reference gene primer amplification. The assay was immunoSEQ multiplex PCR, and TCRdb's table has in-frame clones only and misses some. V, J and clone size are taken as reported in that table, and D and trimming were inferred from the DNA itself. The sample consists of about 180,000 clones, around 80% of them appearing once. In Seattle, patients joined the study during active infection and were tracked longitudinally.

The sequenced sample was peripheral blood. The clonotype was recovered from a woman aged 35 to 49 with COVID-19, enrolled during active disease. The chain links TRBV28 to TRBJ2-1, with D possibly matching TRBD2 (5 bases). The CDR3 loop reads CASSYTRINEQFF. The CDR3 nucleotides read TGTGCCAGCAGTTATACTAGGATCAATGAGCAGTTCTTC.